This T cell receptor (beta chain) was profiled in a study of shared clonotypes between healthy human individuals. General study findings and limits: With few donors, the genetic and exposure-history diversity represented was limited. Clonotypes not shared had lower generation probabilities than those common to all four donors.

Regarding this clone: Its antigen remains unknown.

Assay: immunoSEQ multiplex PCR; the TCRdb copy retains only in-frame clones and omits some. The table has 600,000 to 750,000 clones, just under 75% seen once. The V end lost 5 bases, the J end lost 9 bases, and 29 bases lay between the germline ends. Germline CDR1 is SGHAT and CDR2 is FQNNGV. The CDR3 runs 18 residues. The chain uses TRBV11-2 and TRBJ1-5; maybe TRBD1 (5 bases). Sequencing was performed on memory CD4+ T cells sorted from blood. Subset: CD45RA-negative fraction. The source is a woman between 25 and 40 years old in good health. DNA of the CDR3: TGTGCCAGCAGCCAAGTATCCGAAGGGGCCGACCACGTACGGCCCCAGCATTTT. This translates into CASSQVSEGADHVRPQHF.